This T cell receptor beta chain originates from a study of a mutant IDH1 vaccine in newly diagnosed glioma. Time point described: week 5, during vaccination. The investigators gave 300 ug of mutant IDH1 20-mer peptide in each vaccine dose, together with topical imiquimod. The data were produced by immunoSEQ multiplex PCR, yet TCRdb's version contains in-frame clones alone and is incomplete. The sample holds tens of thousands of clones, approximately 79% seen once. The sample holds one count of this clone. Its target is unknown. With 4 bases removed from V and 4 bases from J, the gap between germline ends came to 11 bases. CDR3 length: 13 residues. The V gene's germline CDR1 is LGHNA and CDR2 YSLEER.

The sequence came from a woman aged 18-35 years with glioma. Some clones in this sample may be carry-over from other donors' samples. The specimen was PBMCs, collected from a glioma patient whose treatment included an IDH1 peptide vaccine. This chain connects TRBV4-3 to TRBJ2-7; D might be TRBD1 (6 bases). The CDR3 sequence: CASSREQGYEQYF. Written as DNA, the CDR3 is TGCGCCAGCAGCCGAGAACAGGGTTACGAGCAGTACTTC.